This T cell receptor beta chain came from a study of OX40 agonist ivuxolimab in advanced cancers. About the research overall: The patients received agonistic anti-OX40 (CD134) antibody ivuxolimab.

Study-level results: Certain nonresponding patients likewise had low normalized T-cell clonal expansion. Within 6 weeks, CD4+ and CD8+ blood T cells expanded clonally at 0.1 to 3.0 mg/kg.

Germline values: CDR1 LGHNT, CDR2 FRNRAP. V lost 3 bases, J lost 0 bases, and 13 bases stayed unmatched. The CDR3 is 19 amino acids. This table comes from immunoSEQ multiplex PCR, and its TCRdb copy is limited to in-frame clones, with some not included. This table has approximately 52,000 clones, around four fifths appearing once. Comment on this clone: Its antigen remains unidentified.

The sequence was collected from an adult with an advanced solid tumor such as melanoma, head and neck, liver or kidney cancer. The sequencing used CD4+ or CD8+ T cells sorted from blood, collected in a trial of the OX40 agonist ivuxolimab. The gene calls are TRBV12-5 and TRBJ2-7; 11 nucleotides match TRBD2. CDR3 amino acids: CASGFTYRTSGRSSYEQYF. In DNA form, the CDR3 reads TGTGCTAGTGGTTTCACTTATCGGACTAGCGGGCGGAGCTCCTACGAGCAGTACTTC.